One sample yielded the 30 T cell receptor beta chains listed below, sequenced in a study of breast tumors, draining lymph nodes, adjacent tissues. TCRdb called the multiplex PCR reads again in MiXCR, with one record for every CDR3 protein. The sample yields around 15,000 distinct CDR3 sequences, roughly 52% seen once. Source material: tumor-adjacent breast tissue. The receptors originated from a female donor with breast cancer. Some clones in this sample may be carry-over from other donors' samples.

This chain links TRBV11-2 with TRBJ2-7; TRBD1 aligns across 9 bases. This CDR3 has 15 amino acids. Germline V gene data show CDR1 as SGHAT and CDR2 as FQNNGV. Losses at the gene ends were 6 bases for V and 6 bases for J; bases not matched to a gene: 12. The CDR3 DNA sequence: TGTGCCAGCAGTATAACCGGGACAGGGTGGGCCGAGCAGTACTTC. Translation: CASSITGTGWAEQYF.

This clonotype has only one observation. The conserved closing phenylalanine or tryptophan is absent in this CDR3, likely reflecting a read error. Because the CDR3's place on the DNA is in doubt, the DNA is left out and the CDR3 is given as listed by TCRdb. V is TRBV7-9 and J is TRBJ2-7. The CDR3 spans 13 amino acids, including both terminal residues. The germline V gene encodes CDR1 SEHNR and CDR2 FQNEAQ (reference sequence). The CDR3 spells CASSQGLSYEQSC.

This clonotype was detected many times. V is TRBV20-1 and J is TRBJ1-1; possible D gene TRBD1, 6 bases. With 0 bases removed from V and 1 base from J, the gap between germline ends came to 15 bases. This CDR3 is 16 amino acids long. The germline V gene encodes CDR1 DFQATT and CDR2 SNEGSKA (reference sequence). In nucleotides, the CDR3 is TGCAGTGCTAGAGAAGGTTGGGGGGCAGGGAACACTGAAGCTTTCTTT. It is translated as CSAREGWGAGNTEAFF.

In this sample, this clonotype turned up once. The V gene is TRBV29-1, the J gene TRBJ2-1, with D maybe TRBD2 (5 bases). The CDR3 loop spans 13 amino acids. Trimming removed 4 bases at V and 10 bases at J, with 17 bases between. Germline V gene sequence: CDR1 SQVTM, CDR2 ANQGSEA. DNA of the CDR3: TGCAGCGTTGTACGGGGTGGATCCGGGGAGCAGTTCTTC. It encodes CSVVRGGSGEQFF.

The sample holds many counts of this clonotype. The chain is built from TRBV5-6 and TRBJ1-1; TRBD1 might be the D (5 bases). V lost 2 bases to trimming and J lost 4 bases, with 12 bases between them. This CDR3 is built from 14 residues. Germline lookup yields CDR1 SGHDT and CDR2 YYEEEE. The DNA for the CDR3 is TGTGCCAGCAGCTTAATCCAGGGTGGCACTGAAGCTTTCTTT. Translated: CASSLIQGGTEAFF. Based on the CDR3 plus reference TRBV5-6 and TRBJ1-1, the full variable domain is DAGVTQSPTHLIKTRGQQVTLRCSPKSGHDTVSWYQQALGQGPQFIFQYYEEEERQRGNFPDRFSGHQFPNYSSELNVNALLLGDSALYLCASSLIQGGTEAFFGQGTRLTVV.

A single count supports this clonotype. Without the conserved terminal phenylalanine or tryptophan, this CDR3 likely stems from a read error. It is unclear where the CDR3 begins or ends on the DNA, so no DNA is shown, and the CDR3 is as TCRdb lists it. The chain couples TRBV12-3 or TRBV12-4 to TRBJ2-1; the D call of TRBD2 is as the table states it, not checked on the DNA. The CDR3 comprises 14 residues, both ends counted. This CDR3 reads CASSFLPGPNEQFS.

The chain couples TRBV4-3 to TRBJ2-3, with D possibly being TRBD1 or TRBD2 (5 bases each). CDR3 size: 17 residues. Looked up from germline, CDR1 is LGHNA and CDR2 is YSLEER. The V gene lost 1 base and the J gene lost 3 bases, with 17 bases spanning the gap. DNA of the CDR3: TGCGCCAGCAGCCAAGGTATTGGCGGAGAGGGGACAGATACGCAGTATTTT. Translation gives CASSQGIGGEGTDTQYF.

V and J are TRBV7-9 and TRBJ1-4, with D perhaps TRBD1 (6 bases). This CDR3 region has 16 residues. Germline lookup yields CDR1 SEHNR and CDR2 FQNEAQ (reference sequence). With 5 bases removed from V and 0 bases from J, the gap between germline ends came to 13 bases. Written as DNA, the CDR3 is TGTGCCAGCAGCCGTTCCGACAGGTCAACTAATGAAAAACTGTTTTTT. It is translated as CASSRSDRSTNEKLFF.

The V call is TRBV10-1, the J call TRBJ2-3, with 12 bases lining up with TRBD2. After removal of 3 bases from V and 0 bases from J, the junction contained 1 base not matched to a gene. CDR3 length: 16 amino acids. CDR1 and CDR2 (germline): WNHNN, SYGVQD (reference sequence). The CDR3 DNA sequence: TGCGCCAGCAGTGACGGGACTAGCGGGAGCACAGATACGCAGTATTTT. The encoded protein is CASSDGTSGSTDTQYF.

V and J are TRBV20-1 and TRBJ1-2, with a weak D call TRBD1 (6 bases). The CDR3 length is 14 residues. Between the trimmed V and J ends, which lost 3 bases and 3 bases, there was a span of 14 bases. CDR1 is DFQATT, CDR2 SNEGSKA, per germline (reference sequence). The DNA of the CDR3 is TGCAGTGCTAGGGACAGTCGTTTGCACTATGGCTACACCTTC. This sequence encodes CSARDSRLHYGYTF.

Details on this clonotype: The junction and the germline gene differ at one end; a read error may be behind it. The chain has TRBV5-4 and TRBJ2-1; D may be TRBD1 or TRBD2 (5 bases each). Germline V lookup: CDR1 SGHNT, CDR2 YYREEE (reference sequence). This CDR3 is 15 amino acids long. The CDR3 sequence: CASSPGQATYNGQFF. The CDR3 DNA sequence: TGTGCCAGCAGCCCGGGGCAGGCAACCTACAATGGGCAGTTCTTC.

This clonotype was observed many times. A much larger clone differs by one base, so this may be a read error. The V and J genes are TRBV5-5 and TRBJ2-1, with D uncertain. From germline, CDR1 is SGHKS and CDR2 YYEKEE (reference sequence). V lost 0 bases and J lost 2, with 9 bases in between. The CDR3 is 15 residues long. The CDR3: CASSLARATYNEQFF. Written as DNA, the CDR3 is TGTGCCAGCAGCTTGGCCCGGGCAACCTACAATGAGCAGTTCTTC.

The chain uses TRBV7-2 and TRBJ1-2; 12 positions agree with TRBD1. Germline CDR1 and CDR2: SGHTA and FQGNSA. V was pared by 0 bases and J by 7 bases, with 12 bases of the junction left unmatched. The CDR3 is made up of 18 amino acids. This chain's CDR3 is CASSLAPGQGARIRGYTF. The CDR3 nucleotides read TGTGCCAGCAGCTTAGCTCCGGGACAGGGGGCCCGGATCCGTGGCTACACCTTC. The variable domain in full, with the rest retrieved from reference TRBV7-2 and TRBJ1-2, is GAGVSQSPSNKVTEKGKDVELRCDPISGHTALYWYRQSLGQGLEFLIYFQGNSAPDKSGLPSDRFSAERTGGSVSTLTIQRTQQEDSAVYLCASSLAPGQGARIRGYTFGSGTRLTVV.

The table lists this clonotype with a count of one. This chain links TRBV24-1 with TRBJ2-3; 10 nucleotides match TRBD1. Unmatched junction bases numbered 3, after V lost 4 bases and J lost 3 bases. The germline V gene has CDR1 KGHDR and CDR2 SFDVKD. The CDR3 covers 15 residues. This CDR3 reads CATSDRDRGTDTQYF. Here the CDR3 DNA reads TGTGCCACCAGTGACCGGGACAGGGGAACAGATACGCAGTATTTT.

The chain is built from TRBV19 and TRBJ1-5; 10 positions match TRBD1. This CDR3 is 14 amino acids long. The trim removed 4 bases at V and 6 bases at J, leaving 3 bases unmatched. In germline, CDR1 is LNHDA, CDR2 SQIVND (reference sequence). The CDR3 spells CASSTDRGAQPQHF. DNA for the CDR3: TGTGCCAGTAGTACGGACAGGGGGGCTCAGCCCCAGCATTTT.

The chain uses TRBV29-1 and TRBJ2-7; a possible D gene is TRBD2 (5 bases). This CDR3 spans 10 amino acids. Germline lookup yields CDR1 SQVTM and CDR2 ANQGSEA. Trimming took 6 bases from V and 2 from J, leaving 5 bases between them. In nucleotides, the CDR3 is TGCAGCGTCGGGACCTACGAGCAGTACTTC. As protein: CSVGTYEQYF.

This clonotype appeared many times. The chain links TRBV12-3 or TRBV12-4 to TRBJ2-3; 7 bases agree with TRBD2. CDR3 length: 17 amino acids. Trimming at V came to 5 bases and at J to 6 bases, leaving 17 bases not matched to a gene. CDR3 nucleotides: TGTGCCAGCAGTGCGACGGTCGCTAGCGGCCCCTCTGATACGCAGTATTTT. It specifies CASSATVASGPSDTQYF.

Judged by abundance, this clonotype is medium-sized (0.01 to 0.1%). The chain links TRBV12-3 or TRBV12-4 to TRBJ2-7; 7 nucleotides match TRBD1. V lost 1 base, J lost 9 bases, and 6 bases stayed unmatched. This CDR3 spans 13 amino acids. The CDR3 spells CASSLEGGLGQYF. The CDR3 nucleotides are TGTGCCAGCAGTTTAGAAGGGGGCTTGGGGCAGTACTTC.

This clonotype was seen many times. This may arise from a read error, as a much more abundant clone is one base away. The chain is built from TRBV20-1 and TRBJ1-2, with a weak D call TRBD1 (6 bases). The germline V gene encodes CDR1 DFQATT and CDR2 SNEGSKA (reference sequence). The CDR3 is 12 amino acids. CDR3 residues: CSASRGREGSTF. For the CDR3, the DNA is TGCAGTGCTAGTCGGGGGCGGGAGGGCTCCACCTTC.

This clonotype appeared many times. It may be a read error: a sequence one base away is much more abundant. The genes are TRBV5-8 and TRBJ2-6; no clear D. The CDR3 totals 14 residues. Germline CDR1 is SGHTS and CDR2 is YDEGEE. The CDR3, as DNA: TGTGCCAGCAGCCTCATCTCTGCGGCCAACGTCCTGACTTTC. Protein product: CASSLISAANVLTF. Full variable domain (rest looked up from reference TRBV5-8 and TRBJ2-6): EAGVTQSPTHLIKTRGQQATLRCSPISGHTSVYWYQQALGLGLQFLLWYDEGEERNRGNFPPRFSGRQFPNYSSELNVNALELEDSALYLCASSLISAANVLTFGAGSRLTVL.

The V and J genes are TRBV19 and TRBJ2-2; D is ambiguous. This CDR3 is built from 14 residues. Germline CDR1 LNHDA, CDR2 SQIVND (reference sequence). The germline V and J ends were trimmed by 4 bases and 5 bases, with 11 bases remaining between them. CDR3 DNA sequence: TGTGCCAGTAGTAACCCTCTTGGGACCGGGGAGCTGTTTTTT. It encodes CASSNPLGTGELFF. The full variable domain, its missing parts supplied by reference TRBV19 and TRBJ2-2, is DGGITQSPKYLFRKEGQNVTLSCEQNLNHDAMYWYRQDPGQGLRLIYYSQIVNDFQKGDIAEGYSVSREKKESFPLTVTSAQKNPTAFYLCASSNPLGTGELFFGEGSRLTVL.

V gene TRBV24-1 combines with J gene TRBJ2-3; TRBD1 matches 8 bases. The ends lost 3 bases at V and 2 bases at J; junction bases unmatched: 9. This CDR3 comprises 17 residues. Per the germline V gene, CDR1 is KGHDR and CDR2 is SFDVKD. In DNA form, the CDR3 reads TGTGCCACCAGTGATATGACAGGGGAGATTGACACAGATACGCAGTATTTT. Encoded protein: CATSDMTGEIDTDTQYF.

CDR3 coding DNA: TGCGCCAGCAGTGACGGGACTAGCGGGAGAGGGACAGATACGCAGTATTTT. It specifies CASSDGTSGRGTDTQYF. V is TRBV10-1 and J is TRBJ2-3, with TRBD2 matching 14 bases. Germline CDR1 WNHNN, CDR2 SYGVQD (reference sequence). V was pared by 3 bases and J by 3 bases, with 5 bases of the junction left unmatched. The CDR3 is 17 amino acids.

The genes are TRBV19 and TRBJ1-5, with D uncertain. The CDR3 length is 14 residues. V lost 3 bases to trimming and J lost 3 bases, with 9 bases between them. Looked up from germline, CDR1 is LNHDA and CDR2 is SQIVND (reference sequence). This CDR3 reads CASSIPINNQPQHF. The DNA for the CDR3 is TGTGCCAGTAGTATCCCAATAAACAATCAGCCCCAGCATTTT.

About this clonotype itself: An end of the junction does not agree with germline; a read error may underlie this. V usage is TRBV25-1 and J usage is TRBJ2-2; D may be TRBD2 (5 bases). The CDR3 consists of 15 residues. The germline V gene encodes CDR1 MGHDK and CDR2 SYGVNS. In DNA form, the CDR3 reads TGTGCCAGCAGTGGAGCGGTTTCGAACTCCGGGGAGCTGTTTTTT. Amino acid sequence: CASSGAVSNSGELFF. Based on the CDR3 plus reference TRBV25-1 and TRBJ2-2, the full variable domain is EADIYQTPRYLVIGTGKKITLECSQTMGHDKMYWYQQDPGMELHLIHYSYGVNSTEKGDLSSESTVSRIRTEHFPLTLESARPSHTSQYLCASSGAVSNSGELFFGEGSRLTVL.

CDR3 DNA: TGTGCCAGTAGTCCACCCGGGGCCTACAATGAGCAGTTCTTC. It is translated as CASSPPGAYNEQFF. The rearrangement joins TRBV19 to TRBJ2-1; TRBD2 might be the D (5 bases). The germline V gene has CDR1 LNHDA and CDR2 SQIVND (reference sequence). This CDR3 region has 14 residues. The V end was cut by 5 bases, the J end by 2 bases, with 10 bases between.

Many counts were recorded for this clonotype. CDR3 nucleotides: TGTGCCAGCAGTTTCGGACTAGCGGGAGATCCGGGGCAGTTCTTC. Its translation is CASSFGLAGDPGQFF. The chain links TRBV27 to TRBJ2-1, with TRBD2 identical over 13 bases. This CDR3 is built from 15 residues. Germline V gene data show CDR1 as MNHEY and CDR2 as SMNVEV (reference sequence). V dropped 3 bases and J dropped 12; count of bases not matched to a gene: 8.

Many counts were recorded for this clonotype. The chain uses TRBV28 and TRBJ2-7; unclear D gene. CDR1 and CDR2 (germline): MDHEN, SYDVKM. The germline V and J ends were trimmed by 8 bases and 0 bases, with 5 bases remaining between them. The CDR3 totals 11 residues. CDR3 in amino acids: CASHSSYEQYF. For the CDR3, the DNA is TGTGCCAGCCACAGCTCCTACGAGCAGTACTTC.

Many counts were recorded for this clonotype. The rearrangement joins TRBV5-5 to TRBJ2-1; the D gene is possibly TRBD1 (5 bases). The V and J ends lost 2 bases and 8 bases respectively, with 14 bases between them. The CDR3 contains 14 residues. Germline CDR1 SGHKS, CDR2 YYEKEE (reference sequence). CDR3 residues: CASSFSRAIDEQFF. CDR3 DNA: TGTGCCAGCAGCTTCTCCAGGGCGATAGATGAGCAGTTCTTC.

The sample holds many counts of this clonotype. The rearrangement uses TRBV12-3 or TRBV12-4 and TRBJ2-2; D might be TRBD2 (6 bases). V was pared by 3 bases and J by 6 bases, with 23 bases between. The CDR3 is 18 amino acids. This CDR3 is CASSFAGPTYAHPGELFF. The CDR3 DNA reads TGTGCCAGCAGTTTCGCGGGACCGACCTACGCACACCCCGGGGAGCTGTTTTTT.